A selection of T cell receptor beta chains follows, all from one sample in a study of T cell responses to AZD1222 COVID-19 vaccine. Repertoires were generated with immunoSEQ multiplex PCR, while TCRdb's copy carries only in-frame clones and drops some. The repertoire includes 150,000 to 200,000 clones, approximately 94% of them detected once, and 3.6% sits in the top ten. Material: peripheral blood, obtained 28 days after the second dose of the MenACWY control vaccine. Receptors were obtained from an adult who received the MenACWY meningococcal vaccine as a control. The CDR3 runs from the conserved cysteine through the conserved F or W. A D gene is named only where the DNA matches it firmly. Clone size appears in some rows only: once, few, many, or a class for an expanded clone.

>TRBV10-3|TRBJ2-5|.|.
CAITRSIQETQYF
TGTGCCATCACCCGATCCATTCAAGAGACCCAGTACTTC
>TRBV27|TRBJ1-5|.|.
CASSPFLGSSNQPQHF
TGTGCCAGCAGTCCTTTCCTAGGGAGTAGCAATCAGCCCCAGCATTTT
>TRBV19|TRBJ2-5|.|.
CASSIGRTQYF
TGTGCCAGTAGTATAGGCAGGACACAGTACTTC
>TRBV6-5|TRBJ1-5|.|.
CASSPRANQPQHF
TGTGCCAGCAGTCCAAGGGCCAATCAGCCCCAGCATTTT
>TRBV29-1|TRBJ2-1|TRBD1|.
CSVEDQDRGHLDEQFF
TGCAGCGTTGAAGACCAGGACAGGGGGCATCTGGATGAGCAGTTCTTC
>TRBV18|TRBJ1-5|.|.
CASSPAKGGRQPQHF
TGTGCCAGCTCACCAGCGAAGGGTGGGCGGCAGCCCCAGCATTTT
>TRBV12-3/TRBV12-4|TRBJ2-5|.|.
CASRWTDKETQYF
TGTGCCAGCAGGTGGACAGACAAAGAGACCCAGTACTTC
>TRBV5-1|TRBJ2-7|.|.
CASSLVLGSDEQYF
TGCGCCAGCAGCTTGGTGCTAGGGTCGGACGAGCAGTACTTC
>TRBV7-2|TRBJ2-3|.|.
CASSLEGGGALRDTQYF
TGTGCCAGCAGCTTAGAGGGGGGAGGGGCGCTGAGAGATACGCAGTATTTT
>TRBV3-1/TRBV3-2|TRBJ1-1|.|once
CASSQKWGRALATEAFF
TGTGCCAGCAGCCAAAAATGGGGCAGAGCCTTAGCCACTGAAGCTTTCTTT
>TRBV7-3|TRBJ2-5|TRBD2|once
CASSLGVAGVVETQYF
TGTGCCAGCAGCTTGGGGGTAGCGGGAGTGGTGGAGACCCAGTACTTC
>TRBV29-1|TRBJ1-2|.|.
CSVETVNYGYTF
TGCAGCGTTGAAACGGTTAACTATGGCTACACCTTC
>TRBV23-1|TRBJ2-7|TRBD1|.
CASLGGVGPYEQYF
TGCGCCAGCCTAGGGGGCGTCGGCCCCTACGAGCAGTACTTC